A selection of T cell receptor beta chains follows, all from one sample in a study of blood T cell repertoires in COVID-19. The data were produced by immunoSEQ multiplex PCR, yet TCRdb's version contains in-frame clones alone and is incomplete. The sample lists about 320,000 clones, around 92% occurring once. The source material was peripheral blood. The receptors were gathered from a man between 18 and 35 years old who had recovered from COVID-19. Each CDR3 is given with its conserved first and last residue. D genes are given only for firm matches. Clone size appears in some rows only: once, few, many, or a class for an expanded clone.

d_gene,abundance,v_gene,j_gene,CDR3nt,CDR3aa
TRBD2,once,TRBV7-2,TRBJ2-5,TGTGCCAGCAGCTCCACTAGCGGGAGTGAGACCCAGTACTTC,CASSSTSGSETQYF
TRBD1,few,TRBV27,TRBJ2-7,TGTGCCAGCGGCCGGGACAGGGGGTTCAGCGAGCAGTACTTC,CASGRDRGFSEQYF
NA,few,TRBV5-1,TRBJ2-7,TGCGCCAGCAGCACGGACATCTCCGGCGAGCAGTACTTC,CASSTDISGEQYF
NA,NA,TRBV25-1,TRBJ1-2,TGTGCCAGCCATACAGGGAACTATGGCTACACCTTC,CASHTGNYGYTF
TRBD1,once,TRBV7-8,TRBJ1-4,TGTGCCAGCAGCTCCTTGGGGCGGACAGGGGACGAAAAACTGTTTTTT,CASSSLGRTGDEKLFF
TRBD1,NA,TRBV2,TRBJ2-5,TGTGCCAGCAATCTGGACAGGGGCCAAGAGACCCAGTACTTC,CASNLDRGQETQYF
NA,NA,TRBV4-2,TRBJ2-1,TGTGCCAGCAGCCGTACGGTCGAGGTCCCCGGAGCCTACAATGAGCAGTTCTTC,CASSRTVEVPGAYNEQFF
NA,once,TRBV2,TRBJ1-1,TGTGCCAGCAGTCAAACAGTAACTGAAGCTTTCTTT,CASSQTVTEAFF
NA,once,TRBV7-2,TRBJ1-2,TGTGCCAGCAGCTTATCGGAGAGCTATGGCTACACCTTC,CASSLSESYGYTF
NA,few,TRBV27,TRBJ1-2,TGTGCCAGCGGCCAACAACCAGGGGACGGCTACACCTTC,CASGQQPGDGYTF
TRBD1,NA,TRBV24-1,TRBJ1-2,TGTGCCACCAGTGATTTGCAATGGGACAGCGCCCTTGCTAACTATGGCTACACCTTC,CATSDLQWDSALANYGYTF
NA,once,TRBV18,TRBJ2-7,TGTGCCAGCTCACCACAGGGACATGCCTACGAGCAGTACTTC,CASSPQGHAYEQYF
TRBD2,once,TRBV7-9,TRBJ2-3,TGTGCCAGCAGCCCGGGACTAGCGGGAGGGTCCCCAGATACGCAGTATTTT,CASSPGLAGGSPDTQYF
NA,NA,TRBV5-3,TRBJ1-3,TGTGCCAGAAGCTTGGCGGTACCGCACTCTGGAAACACCATATATTTT,CARSLAVPHSGNTIYF
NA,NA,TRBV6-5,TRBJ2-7,TGTGCCAGCAGATCACTAGAAGAGCAGTACTTC,CASRSLEEQYF
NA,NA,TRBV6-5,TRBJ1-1,TGTGCCAGCAGTTTCAGGGCGTACAACACTGAAGCTTTCTTT,CASSFRAYNTEAFF
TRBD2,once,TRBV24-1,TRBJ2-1,TGTGCCACCAGCGCCGGGACTAGCGGGCGGGTAGAGCAGTTCTTC,CATSAGTSGRVEQFF
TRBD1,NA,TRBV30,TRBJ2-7,TGTGCCTGGAAGGGGGCCGAGCAGTACTTC,CAWKGAEQYF
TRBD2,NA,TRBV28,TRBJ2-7,TGTGCCAGCAGTTCAGCGGGACCGCCCTACGAGCAGTACTTC,CASSSAGPPYEQYF
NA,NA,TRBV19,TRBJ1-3,TGTGCCAGTAGTACGGGACTTAACACCATATATTTT,CASSTGLNTIYF
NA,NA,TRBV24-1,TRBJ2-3,TGTGCCACCACTTCGTCTAGCACAGATACGCAGTATTTT,CATTSSSTDTQYF
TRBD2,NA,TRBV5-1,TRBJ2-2,TGCGCCAGCAGCTTGGGACTAGCGGGCTACACCGGGGAGCTGTTTTTT,CASSLGLAGYTGELFF
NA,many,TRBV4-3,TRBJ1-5,TGCGCCAGCAGCCTTCACGAGGGCCAGCCCCAGCATTTT,CASSLHEGQPQHF
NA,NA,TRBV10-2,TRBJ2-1,TGCGCCAGTTGGGAGACCTCGTCTGAGCAGTTCTTC,CASWETSSEQFF
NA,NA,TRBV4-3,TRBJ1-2,TGCGCCAGCAGCCAAGATAATCGAGGATTAAATTATGGCTACACCTTC,CASSQDNRGLNYGYTF
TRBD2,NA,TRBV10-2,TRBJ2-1,TGCGCCAGCAGGCTAGCGGGAGGCAATGAGCAGTTCTTC,CASRLAGGNEQFF
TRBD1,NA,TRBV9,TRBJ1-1,TGTGCCAGCAGCGTAGGCTCAGGGGGGATCCTGAACACTGAAGCTTTCTTT,CASSVGSGGILNTEAFF
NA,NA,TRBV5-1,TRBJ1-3,TGCGCCAGCAGCTTGAGGTCAGGGGCTTTTATTCCTGGAAACACCATATATTTT,CASSLRSGAFIPGNTIYF
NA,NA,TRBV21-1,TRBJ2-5,TGTGCCAGCAGCAAAGCGCAGGCCATCCAAGAGACCCAGTACTTC,CASSKAQAIQETQYF
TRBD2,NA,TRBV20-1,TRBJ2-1,TGCAGTGCTAGTAGCGGGGCTAGCTCCTACAATGAGCAGTTCTTC,CSASSGASSYNEQFF
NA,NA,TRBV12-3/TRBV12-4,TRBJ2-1,TGTGCCAGCAGCCCCGGGACAGAGCAGTTCTTC,CASSPGTEQFF
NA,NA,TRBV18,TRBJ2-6,TGTGCCAGCTCCCGAGGAGTCTCTGGGGCCAACGTCCTGACTTTC,CASSRGVSGANVLTF
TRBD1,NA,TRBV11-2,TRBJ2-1,TGTGCCAGCAGCCCCCCGAGACAGGGGATCTGGAATGAGCAGTTCTTC,CASSPPRQGIWNEQFF
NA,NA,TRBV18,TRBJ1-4,TGTGCCAGCTCACCCGGGGTAACTAATGAAAAACTGTTTTTT,CASSPGVTNEKLFF
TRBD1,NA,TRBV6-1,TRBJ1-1,TGTGCCAGCAGTGAAACGACAGGGGGTTGGACTGAAGCTTTCTTT,CASSETTGGWTEAFF
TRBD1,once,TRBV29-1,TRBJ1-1,TGCAGCGTCGAGGGGACAGAGGGCACTGAAGCTTTCTTT,CSVEGTEGTEAFF
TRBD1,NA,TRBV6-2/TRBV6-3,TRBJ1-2,TGTGCCAGCAGTTACGGACAGGGAGGGGGCTACTATGGCTACACCTTC,CASSYGQGGGYYGYTF
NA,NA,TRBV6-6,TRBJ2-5,TGTGCCAGCAGTTACGCCAGGGGTGGCCAAGAGACCCAGTACTTC,CASSYARGGQETQYF
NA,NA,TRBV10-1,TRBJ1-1,TGCGCCAGCAGTGAGGCAGGCAAGGTCGAAGCTTTCTTT,CASSEAGKVEAFF
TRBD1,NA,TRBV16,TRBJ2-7,TGTGCCAGCAGCCACTCAGAGACAGGGGGCTTTCGGGAGCAGTACTTC,CASSHSETGGFREQYF
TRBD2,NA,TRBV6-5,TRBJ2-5,TGTGCCAGCAGCCCGGGACTAGCGGACAAAGAGACCCAGTACTTC,CASSPGLADKETQYF
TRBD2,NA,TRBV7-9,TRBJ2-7,TGTGCCAGCAGCTCGGGGGCCGGGACTAGGGTTTACGAGCAGTACTTC,CASSSGAGTRVYEQYF
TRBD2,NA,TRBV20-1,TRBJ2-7,TGCAGTGCTAGTTCCTTAGATAGCGGGGTCTACGAGCAGTACTTC,CSASSLDSGVYEQYF
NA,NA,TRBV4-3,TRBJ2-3,TGCGCCAGCAGCCAAGTATGGCAGAGCACAGATACGCAGTATTTT,CASSQVWQSTDTQYF
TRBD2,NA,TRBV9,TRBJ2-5,TGTGCCAGCACCATAGGGACTAGCGGGGTTGAGACCCAGTACTTC,CASTIGTSGVETQYF
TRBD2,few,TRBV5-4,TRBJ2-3,TGTGCCAGCAGCTTGGTAGCGGGGGGCACAGATACGCAGTATTTT,CASSLVAGGTDTQYF
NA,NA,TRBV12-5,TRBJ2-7,TGTGCTAGTGGTTTTCAGGGGATACCTTACGAGCAGTACTTC,CASGFQGIPYEQYF
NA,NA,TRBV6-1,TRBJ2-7,TGTGCCAGCAGTGAAGATCCCGTCTACGAGCAGTACTTC,CASSEDPVYEQYF
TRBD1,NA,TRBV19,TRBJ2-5,TGTGCCAGTAGTGACAGGGGGCTTGTGGCCCAGTACTTC,CASSDRGLVAQYF
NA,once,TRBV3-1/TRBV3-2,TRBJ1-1,TGTGCCAGCAGCAGTTACAGGACAAGAAACACTGAAGCTTTCTTT,CASSSYRTRNTEAFF
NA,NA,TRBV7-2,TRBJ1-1,TGTGCCAGCAGTGCTATGGCGGACACTGAAGCTTTCTTT,CASSAMADTEAFF